This T cell receptor (beta chain) emerged from a study of blood T cell repertoires in COVID-19. Study-level background: Sample material is recorded as cDNA or gDNA derived from T cells, B-cell-depleted T cells, or PBMCs.

The table came from immunoSEQ multiplex PCR; TCRdb's copy has only in-frame clones and leaves some out. The sample holds 120,000 to 150,000 clones, around 84% seen once. The V and J ends lost 0 bases and 1 base, in that order; junction bases with no gene match: 4. Germline loops: CDR1 SGHRS, CDR2 YFSETQ. The CDR3 contains 18 residues. V gene TRBV5-1 combines with J gene TRBJ2-2; 12 bases are shared with TRBD1. Sequenced: peripheral blood. The TCR comes from a man aged 55 to 69 with active or convalescent COVID-19. The CDR3 coding sequence is TGCGCCAGCAGCTTGGTGGGACAGGGGGCGATGAACACCGGGGAGCTGTTTTTT. Amino acid sequence: CASSLVGQGAMNTGELFF.